Sequencing of this T cell receptor (beta chain) was carried out in a study of post-analysis software for immune sequencing data. There are 11 residues in the CDR3. Germline loops: CDR1 SQVTM, CDR2 ANQGSEA. Unique molecular identifiers had been added to the TCR beta cDNA libraries. TCRdb used MiXCR to reprocess the PCR reads, holding one entry per CDR3 protein. The table includes 820,000 or so distinct CDR3 sequences, approximately 53% detected once. This clonotype came up once. What it binds is unknown. A junction boundary mismatches the germline segment, possibly from a read error. Findings and limits, study-wide: Four or five TRBV segments (TRBV5-6, TRBV5-1 and TRBV20-1 among them) occurred more frequently in patients than in controls.

The TCR sequence derives from a girl aged 10 to 17 with multiple sclerosis. Material for sequencing was blood. V and J are TRBV29-1 and TRBJ1-2; D is uncertain. DNA of the CDR3: TGCAGCGTTATAGGGAGTGATGGCTGCACCTTC. Translated: CSVIGSDGCTF.